The T cell receptor (beta chain) described here comes from a study of blood T cell repertoires in COVID-19. About the study: The cDNA or gDNA used as material had been derived from T cells, B-cell-depleted T cells, or PBMCs.

Original data processing: Amplification of reference gene primers provided the estimated nucleated cell counts. The protocol was immunoSEQ multiplex PCR, while the TCRdb copy is restricted to in-frame clones and leaves out a portion. V and J calls and clone size are given by that table; D and trimming were obtained from the DNA. The table lists 13,000 or so clones, under 80% of them singletons. The ends were cut back, 7 bases at V and 4 bases at J, with 16 bases in the middle. CDR1 is MDHEN and CDR2 is SYDVKM in the germline V gene. The CDR3 is 15 amino acids. The source of this sequence is an elderly woman with acute or convalescent COVID-19. Specimen: peripheral blood. J is TRBJ2-2 and V is TRBV28; a weak D match, TRBD1 (6 bases). The CDR3 DNA reads TGTGCCAGCATTAGGCAGGGGAAGACCACCGGGGAGCTGTTTTTT. This encodes CASIRQGKTTGELFF.